These 2 T cell receptor beta chains came from one sample sequenced in a study of blood T cells in healthy people across ages. The use of a sample-barcoded 5' primer and a J-beta primer mix characterized a second PCR of roughly 6 to 11 cycles. TCRdb re-derived calls from the 5' RACE reads in MiXCR, one entry per CDR3 protein. The repertoire holds roughly 1.5 million distinct CDR3 sequences, 35% to 45% seen once, with about 4% in the top ten. Sequencing was done on a sample of blood. The receptors stem from a woman aged 18 to 35 in good health.

The chain is built from TRBV6-5 and TRBJ1-5; D not certain. Trimming removed 2 bases from V and 3 bases from J, with 8 bases in between. There are 14 residues in the CDR3. CDR1 is MNHEY and CDR2 is SVGAGI in the germline V gene. The DNA of the CDR3 is TGTGCCAGCAGTTACGGGCGGCACAATCAGCCCCAGCATTTT. Protein sequence: CASSYGRHNQPQHF.

This clonotype was counted a single time. The V call is TRBV7-2, the J call TRBJ2-3; D is possibly TRBD2 (6 bases). Between the trimmed V and J ends, which lost 1 base and 0 bases, there was a span of 11 bases. The germline gives CDR1 SGHTA, CDR2 FQGNSA. CDR3 length: 16 residues. The CDR3 loop reads CASSLVASESTDTQYF. DNA for the CDR3: TGTGCCAGCAGCTTAGTGGCTAGCGAAAGCACAGATACGCAGTATTTT.